These 7 T cell receptor beta chains originate from one sample sequenced in a study of blood T cell repertoires in COVID-19. Clones were sequenced by immunoSEQ multiplex PCR, and TCRdb holds only the in-frame ones, with some missing. Found here are roughly 330,000 clones, about 91% of them singletons; the top ten hold approximately 9.9%. Sequenced sample: peripheral blood. The receptors derive from a man aged 25-45 years with COVID-19, enrolled during active disease.

This chain links TRBV7-2 with TRBJ2-3, with D hard to call. The CDR3 consists of 14 residues. CDR1 and CDR2 (germline): SGHTA, FQGNSA. V lost 1 base and J 2 bases, leaving 7 bases between the germline ends. CDR3 bases: TGTGCCAGCAGCTTAGGGCCAGTCACAGATACGCAGTATTTT. Amino acids: CASSLGPVTDTQYF. The variable domain in full, completed from reference TRBV7-2 and TRBJ2-3, reads GAGVSQSPSNKVTEKGKDVELRCDPISGHTALYWYRQSLGQGLEFLIYFQGNSAPDKSGLPSDRFSAERTGGSVSTLTIQRTQQEDSAVYLCASSLGPVTDTQYFGPGTRLTVL.

This chain joins TRBV6-6 and TRBJ2-7, with D perhaps matching TRBD2 (5 bases). Germline loops: CDR1 MNHNY, CDR2 SVGAGI (reference sequence). The length of the CDR3 is 15 residues. The V end lost 0 bases, the J end lost 0 bases, and 9 bases lay between the germline ends. CDR3 DNA: TGTGCCAGCAGTTACTCATTGGAGGTCTCCTACGAGCAGTACTTC. This encodes CASSYSLEVSYEQYF.

V is TRBV18 and J is TRBJ2-1; D not certain. V shed 2 bases and J shed 7 bases, with 3 bases lying between them. The germline V gene encodes CDR1 KGHSH and CDR2 LQKENI. The CDR3 is 11 residues long. CDR3 sequence: CASSPANEQFF. In nucleotides, the CDR3 is TGTGCCAGCTCACCAGCGAATGAGCAGTTCTTC. The full variable domain, with the rest looked up from reference TRBV18 and TRBJ2-1, is NAGVMQNPRHLVRRRGQEARLRCSPMKGHSHVYWYRQLPEEGLKFMVYLQKENIIDESGMPKERFSAEFPKEGPSILRIQQVVRGDSAAYFCASSPANEQFFGPGTRLTVL.

The J gene is TRBJ1-5, the V gene TRBV2; D unclear. Trimming removed 3 bases from V and 2 bases from J, with 11 bases in between. Germline V lookup: CDR1 SNHLY, CDR2 FYNNEI. This CDR3 region has 15 residues. The CDR3, as DNA: TGTGCCAGCAGTGACGTTTTGGGAGGCAATCAGCCCCAGCATTTT. As protein: CASSDVLGGNQPQHF.

This clone was seen a few times. In DNA form, the CDR3 reads TGTGCCAGTCGGTGGCAGGGTGTCGATAATTCACCCCTCCACTTT. Translation: CASRWQGVDNSPLHF. The chain is built from TRBV19 and TRBJ1-6, with a weak D call TRBD1 (5 bases). Germline CDR1 reads LNHDA; CDR2 reads SQIVND (reference sequence). The CDR3 is 15 amino acids. The V end was cut by 8 bases, the J end by 5 bases, with 16 bases between.

The chain links TRBV7-6 to TRBJ1-5; 10 nucleotides line up with TRBD1. The CDR3 length is 17 residues. Germline CDR1 is SGHVS and CDR2 is FNYEAQ. Trimming took 2 bases from V and 2 from J; bases not matched to a gene: 6. The CDR3 nucleotides are TGTGCCAGCAGCTTACCGTCCGGGACAGGGGGCAATCAGCCCCAGCATTTT. The encoded protein is CASSLPSGTGGNQPQHF.

The sample holds one count of this clone. The gene calls are TRBV4-2 and TRBJ2-2; D is uncertain. Germline V gene data show CDR1 as LGHNA and CDR2 as YNFKEQ. This CDR3 comprises 15 residues. Trimming removed 2 bases from V and 0 bases from J, with 7 bases in between. The chain's CDR3 is CASSQTGSNTGELFF. The CDR3 DNA sequence: TGTGCCAGCAGCCAAACCGGGTCGAACACCGGGGAGCTGTTTTTT.